One sample yielded the 15 T cell receptor beta chains listed below, sequenced in a study of regulatory T cells in long-lasting Graves disease. As to time point: newly diagnosed GD, antithyroid drugs for less than 3 months. PBMC RNA served as the TCR library source. Arm-PCR of CDR3 regions with iRepertoire HTBI primers generated TCR beta libraries. Via MiXCR, TCRdb re-called the multiplex PCR reads, giving one row per CDR3 protein. The sample holds roughly 400,000 distinct CDR3 sequences, about 15% seen once. These data also featured in a second study, about T cells in Graves' hyperthyroidism and ophthalmopathy.

The material was peripheral blood mononuclear cells (PBMCs), obtained at new diagnosis, from a patient treated with antithyroid drugs. The receptors were sampled from a woman aged 40 to 55 with Graves disease.

The sample holds many counts of this clonotype. The V gene is TRBV12-3 or TRBV12-4, the J gene TRBJ1-4; 10 positions agree with TRBD1. This CDR3 is built from 15 residues. With 7 bases clipped from V and 6 bases from J, the junction kept 8 bases outside the gene matches. The DNA of the CDR3 is TGTGCCAGCACCGAGCGCGGGACAGGGGATGAAAAACTGTTTTTT. As protein: CASTERGTGDEKLFF.

There are a few counts of this clonotype. DNA for the CDR3: TGTGCCAGTAGCGGGAGTTATGAGCAGTTCTTC. This codes for CASSGSYEQFF. The genes are TRBV19 and TRBJ2-1; a weak D match, TRBD2 (6 bases). Per the germline V gene, CDR1 is LNHDA and CDR2 is SQIVND (reference sequence). There are 11 residues in the CDR3. V was trimmed by 6 bases and J by 8 bases, leaving 8 bases between them.

The V call is TRBV29-1, the J call TRBJ2-1; D is perhaps TRBD1 (6 bases). Germline-derived CDR1 and CDR2 are SQVTM and ANQGSEA. The CDR3 covers 12 residues. V was clipped by 6 bases and J by 5 bases, with 11 bases between them. The CDR3, as DNA: TGCAGCGTATTATACAGGGACAATGAGCAGTTCTTC. This translates into CSVLYRDNEQFF.

In this sample, this clonotype turned up many times. The chain recombines TRBV7-8 with TRBJ2-2; tentatively, D is TRBD2 (5 bases). V was shortened by 6 bases and J by 7 bases, with 15 bases between the two germline ends. Germline CDR1 SGHVS, CDR2 FQNEAQ. The CDR3 has 14 residues. CDR3 nucleotide sequence: TGTGCCAGCAGTGCCGGCGGGCGTAACGGGGAGCTGTTTTTT. Translation: CASSAGGRNGELFF.

This clonotype was observed many times. The CDR3: CSARAGEGSYNEQFF. The CDR3 DNA reads TGCAGTGCTAGAGCCGGGGAAGGCTCCTACAATGAGCAGTTCTTC. J is TRBJ2-1 and V is TRBV20-1, with D possibly being TRBD2 (5 bases). The CDR3 length is 15 residues. Germline loops: CDR1 DFQATT, CDR2 SNEGSKA (reference sequence). V dropped 1 base and J dropped 0 bases, with 10 bases sitting between them.

The sample holds a few counts of this clonotype. This chain connects TRBV29-1 to TRBJ2-7, with no clear D. CDR1 and CDR2 from the germline V gene are SQVTM and ANQGSEA. This CDR3 has 13 amino acids. Between the trimmed V and J ends, which lost 0 bases and 2 bases, there was a span of 8 bases. The DNA for the CDR3 is TGCAGCGTTGAAGAAAACAGAGCCTACGAGCAGTACTTC. Translated, it gives CSVEENRAYEQYF.

This sequence joins TRBV7-2 and TRBJ2-1; TRBD2 matches at 14 bases. V was clipped by 6 bases and J by 7 bases; unmatched bases: 8. Germline CDR1 SGHTA, CDR2 FQGNSA. This CDR3 contains 16 residues. CDR3 region: CASSSTGTSGGNEQFF. The CDR3 DNA reads TGTGCCAGCAGTTCAACAGGGACTAGCGGGGGTAATGAGCAGTTCTTC.

The sample holds many counts of this clonotype. The chain is built from TRBV20-1 and TRBJ2-3; possibly TRBD2 for D (6 bases). The CDR3 covers 13 residues. V lost 8 bases, J lost 1 base, and 13 bases lay in between. Germline loops: CDR1 DFQATT, CDR2 SNEGSKA (reference sequence). CDR3 DNA sequence: TGCAGTCCAAGGGCTAGCGGCACAGATACGCAGTATTTT. Protein product: CSPRASGTDTQYF.

The chain couples TRBV19 to TRBJ1-5; perhaps TRBD1 as D (5 bases). V lost 5 bases to trimming and J lost 1 base, with 18 bases between them. Per the germline V gene, CDR1 is LNHDA and CDR2 is SQIVND (reference sequence). The CDR3 consists of 17 residues. The CDR3 loop is CASSSGPLPGSNQPQHF. The CDR3 region has the DNA TGTGCCAGTAGTTCGGGACCGCTTCCAGGCAGCAATCAGCCCCAGCATTTT.

This clonotype showed up many times. The chain has TRBV29-1 and TRBJ2-7, with D hard to call. Germline V gives CDR1 SQVTM, CDR2 ANQGSEA. This CDR3 spans 13 amino acids. Trimming removed 1 base from V and 2 bases from J, with 9 bases in between. The DNA for the CDR3 is TGCAGCGTTGAAGTAGACTCCACCTACGAGCAGTACTTC. It is translated as CSVEVDSTYEQYF.

Turning to this clonotype: One base away lies a much larger clone, so this may be a sequencing read error. This chain links TRBV2 with TRBJ1-5; D not certain. Germline-derived CDR1 and CDR2 are SNHLY and FYNNEI. V gave up 7 bases and J gave up 3 bases, with 10 bases separating them. This CDR3 contains 13 residues. CDR3 coding DNA: TGTGCCAGCAACTGGGAGTTCAATCAGCCCCAGCATTTT. The encoded protein is CASNWEFNQPQHF.

This clonotype came up many times. The chain carries TRBV10-3 and TRBJ1-2, with a weak D call TRBD1 (6 bases). Trimming removed 5 bases from V and 3 bases from J, with 10 bases in between. This CDR3 is built from 13 residues. Germline V CDR1 and CDR2: ENHRY, SYGVKD. The CDR3 protein is CAISPRGDYGYTF. The CDR3 nucleotides are TGTGCCATCAGTCCCAGGGGAGACTATGGCTACACCTTC.

This clonotype occurred many times. The rearrangement joins TRBV2 to TRBJ2-1; 12 bases map to TRBD2. Unmatched junction bases numbered 10, after V lost 8 bases and J lost 2 bases. Germline lookup yields CDR1 SNHLY and CDR2 FYNNEI. The CDR3 is made up of 17 amino acids. CDR3 region: CASSASGRETTYNEQFF. As DNA, the CDR3 is TGTGCCAGCTCGGCTAGCGGGAGGGAGACCACCTACAATGAGCAGTTCTTC.

Many counts were recorded for this clonotype. This sequence joins TRBV25-1 and TRBJ1-2; D not resolved. This CDR3 has 14 amino acids. Trimming removed 2 bases at V and 4 bases at J, with 11 bases between. The germline CDR1 and CDR2 sequences are MGHDK and SYGVNS. The DNA of the CDR3 is TGTGCCAGCAGTGAACTGGGGTTGAGCTATGGCTACACCTTC. Protein sequence: CASSELGLSYGYTF.

Worth noting for this clonotype: This may be a read error: a much more frequent sequence differs by one nucleotide. This chain joins TRBV27 and TRBJ2-1; 10 nucleotides match TRBD2. Per germline, CDR1 MNHEY and CDR2 SMNVEV (reference sequence). The CDR3 extends over 16 amino acids. The CDR3 nucleotides are TGTGTCAGCAGCGTTTCAGCGGGAGGGCCGACGGATGAGCAGTTCTTC. It translates to CVSSVSAGGPTDEQFF.